One and the same sample provided the 28 T cell receptor beta chains below, sequenced in a study of T cells in Graves' hyperthyroidism and ophthalmopathy. Amplification yielded TCR beta CDR3 regions, with RNA transcripts as the source. Primed by the HTBI set, a first-round RT-PCR was run on the TCR CDR3. Each CDR3 protein is one row after TCRdb ran MiXCR on the multiplex PCR reads. Seen here are around 620,000 distinct CDR3 sequences, roughly 15% observed once, and the top ten hold around 4%. Sequences were obtained from blood. These receptors originate from a woman in her twenties or thirties with Graves' hyperthyroidism.

This clonotype was recorded at least ten times. The J gene is TRBJ1-2, the V gene TRBV4-1, with a tentative D call TRBD1 (6 bases). CDR1 and CDR2 from the germline V gene are MGHRA and YSYEKL. V shed 0 bases and J shed 4 bases, with 15 bases lying between them. The CDR3 totals 16 residues. CDR3 nucleotides: TGCGCCAGCAGCCAAGATCGGACAGCCTTTTCCTATGGCTACACCTTC. Encoded protein: CASSQDRTAFSYGYTF.

The chain couples TRBV7-6 to TRBJ2-1; 10 bases align to TRBD2. The J segment lost 7 bases and the V segment lost 7 bases, leaving 10 bases of the junction unmatched. CDR3 length equals 15 residues. Germline V gene data show CDR1 as SGHVS and CDR2 as FNYEAQ. The CDR3 region is CASTLLAGVLNEQFF. The CDR3 DNA reads as TGTGCCAGCACCCTTCTAGCGGGAGTGTTGAATGAGCAGTTCTTC. The whole variable domain, filled in from reference TRBV7-6 and TRBJ2-1, reads GAGVSQSPRYKVTKRGQDVALRCDPISGHVSLYWYRQALGQGPEFLTYFNYEAQQDKSGLPNDRFSAERPEGSISTLTIQRTEQRDSAMYRCASTLLAGVLNEQFFGPGTRLTVL.

The chain is built from TRBV5-5 and TRBJ1-2; no definite D call. Germline CDR1 is SGHKS and CDR2 is YYEKEE (reference sequence). This CDR3 is 16 amino acids long. Trimming shortened V by 6 bases and J by 2 bases, and 20 bases separated the two germline ends. The CDR3 reads CASTSPSDIYNYGYTF. The CDR3 DNA sequence: TGTGCCAGCACCTCGCCGAGCGACATTTACAACTATGGCTACACCTTC. The full variable domain, in which reference TRBV5-5 and TRBJ1-2 provide the parts outside the CDR3, is DAGVTQSPTHLIKTRGQQVTLRCSPISGHKSVSWYQQVLGQGPQFIFQYYEKEERGRGNFPDRFSARQFPNYSSELNVNALLLGDSALYLCASTSPSDIYNYGYTFGSGTRLTVV.

This clonotype has just a few counts. The chain's CDR3 is CASLQGGYNEQFF. DNA of the CDR3: TGTGCCAGCTTACAAGGGGGCTACAATGAGCAGTTCTTC. The V and J genes are TRBV18 and TRBJ2-1; D possibly corresponds to TRBD1 (6 bases). Trimming removed 7 bases from V and 3 bases from J, with 10 bases in between. The CDR3 consists of 13 residues. Germline V gene lookup returns CDR1 KGHSH and CDR2 LQKENI.

Many counts were recorded for this clonotype. The rearrangement links TRBV10-3 to TRBJ1-4, with D possibly matching TRBD1 (5 bases). This CDR3 has 17 residues. Trimming stripped 3 bases from V and 3 bases from J, with 17 bases between. Germline-derived CDR1 and CDR2 are ENHRY and SYGVKD. CDR3 protein: CAISEGLVGTANEKLFF. DNA for the CDR3: TGTGCCATCAGTGAAGGTCTTGTGGGGACGGCTAATGAAAAACTGTTTTTT.

This clonotype was seen just once. This rearrangement joins TRBV19 to TRBJ2-5; the match to TRBD1 covers 8 bases. After removal of 6 bases from V and 5 bases from J, the junction contained 8 bases not matched to a gene. The length of the CDR3 is 14 residues. The germline V gene has CDR1 LNHDA and CDR2 SQIVND (reference sequence). CDR3 DNA: TGTGCCAGTAGGCCTCAGGGGGCGCGGGAGACCCAGTACTTC. Translation gives CASRPQGARETQYF.

This clonotype appeared many times. This sequence joins TRBV5-1 and TRBJ2-1, with TRBD2 matching over 8 bases. Germline values: CDR1 SGHRS, CDR2 YFSETQ. The CDR3 is 17 residues long. The V gene end was trimmed by 0 bases and the J gene end by 8 bases; junction bases not matched to a gene: 13. CDR3 sequence (DNA): TGCGCCAGCAGCTTGGCCGGAGGGACTAGTCGTTTCGATGAGCAGTTCTTC. Translating gives CASSLAGGTSRFDEQFF.

This clonotype was counted between two and nine times. The V call is TRBV20-1, the J call TRBJ1-1; D ambiguous. The CDR3 extends over 12 amino acids. The V end was cut by 5 bases, the J end by 3 bases, with 10 bases between. Germline loops: CDR1 DFQATT, CDR2 SNEGSKA (reference sequence). CDR3 protein: CSALVDDTEAFF. Here the CDR3 DNA reads TGCAGTGCTTTGGTGGACGACACTGAAGCTTTCTTT.

Remarks on this clonotype: A much larger clone lies one base from this, so it may be a read error. The rearrangement joins TRBV20-1 to TRBJ2-7; TRBD2 aligns across 10 bases. Trimming removed 5 bases from V and 2 bases from J; junction bases left unmatched: 9. Looked up from germline, CDR1 is DFQATT and CDR2 is SNEGSKA (reference sequence). The CDR3 runs to 15 residues. The CDR3 here is CSAWSPAGGAYEQYF. The CDR3 DNA sequence: TGCAGTGCTTGGAGTCCAGCGGGGGGGGCCTACGAGCAGTACTTC.

Worth noting for this clonotype: This could be a read error, since a much larger clone is one nucleotide away. V usage is TRBV7-9 and J usage is TRBJ2-3; no clear D. This CDR3 is built from 14 residues. Trimming removed 5 bases at V and 4 bases at J, with 13 bases between. CDR1 and CDR2 from the germline V gene are SEHNR and FQNEAQ (reference sequence). Written as DNA, the CDR3 is TGTGCCAGCAGCCCTCAGGCGTGCCCAGATACGCAGTATTTT. Translating it yields CASSPQACPDTQYF. Filled out from reference TRBV7-9 and TRBJ2-3, the complete variable domain reads DTGVSQNPRHKITKRGQNVTFRCDPISEHNRLYWYRQTLGQGPEFLTYFQNEAQLEKSRLLSDRFSAERPKGSFSTLEIQRTEQGDSAMYLCASSPQACPDTQYFGPGTRLTVL.

This clonotype appeared a few times. The chain uses TRBV19 and TRBJ1-5; the D gene is possibly TRBD1 (5 bases). Germline CDR1 reads LNHDA; CDR2 reads SQIVND (reference sequence). V lost 5 bases and J 0 bases, leaving 11 bases between the germline ends. The CDR3 contains 15 residues. For the CDR3, the DNA is TGTGCCAGTAGTTTCGACAGCAATAGCAATCAGCCCCAGCATTTT. Translation gives CASSFDSNSNQPQHF.

The chain employs TRBV5-1 and TRBJ1-4; D is ambiguous. The V and J ends lost 2 bases and 8 bases respectively, with 10 bases between them. This CDR3 spans 13 amino acids. Germline lookup yields CDR1 SGHRS and CDR2 YFSETQ. The CDR3 sequence: CASSFSAGEKLFF. CDR3 nucleotides: TGCGCCAGCAGCTTTAGCGCGGGGGAAAAACTGTTTTTT.

This chain uses TRBV9 with TRBJ2-2, with D tentatively TRBD2 (5 bases). Trimming pared 1 base from V and 4 bases from J, leaving 11 bases between. In germline, CDR1 is SGDLS, CDR2 YYNGEE. The CDR3 runs 15 residues. The CDR3 coding sequence is TGTGCCAGCAGCGTACTGGGAGAGGGCACCGGGGAGCTGTTTTTT. Its translation: CASSVLGEGTGELFF.

Many counts were recorded for this clonotype. The chain combines TRBV9 with TRBJ2-1, with D possibly being TRBD1 (5 bases). Trimming cost V 0 bases and J 0 bases, with 13 bases left between them. CDR3 length: 17 amino acids. The germline V gene has CDR1 SGDLS and CDR2 YYNGEE. The CDR3 spells CASSVGGGDSSYNEQFF. The CDR3 nucleotides read TGTGCCAGCAGCGTAGGGGGCGGTGATAGCTCCTACAATGAGCAGTTCTTC.

Remarks on this clonotype: A much larger clone is a single base away; this may be a read error. The V call is TRBV11-3, the J call TRBJ2-7; D call uncertain. Germline CDR1 reads SGHNT; CDR2 reads YENEEA. The CDR3 loop spans 13 amino acids. V lost 4 bases and J 8 bases, leaving 15 bases between the germline ends. The CDR3 DNA reads as TGTGCCAGCAGCTGGAAAGGCGGCAACCAGCAGTACTTC. It specifies CASSWKGGNQQYF. The whole variable domain, filled in from reference TRBV11-3 and TRBJ2-7, reads EAGVVQSPRYKIIEKKQPVAFWCNPISGHNTLYWYLQNLGQGPELLIRYENEEAVDDSQLPKDRFSAERLKGVDSTLKIQPAELGDSAVYLCASSWKGGNQQYFGPGTRLTVT.

This chain joins TRBV28 and TRBJ2-5; 11 nucleotides match TRBD2. The CDR3 sequence is 17 residues long. V lost 2 bases, J lost 3 bases, and 8 bases stayed unmatched. Germline values: CDR1 MDHEN, CDR2 SYDVKM. The CDR3 nucleotides read TGTGCCAGCAGTTTAATTAGCGGGAGGGCCGACAAAGAGACCCAGTACTTC. This translates into CASSLISGRADKETQYF. The full variable domain, with the rest looked up from reference TRBV28 and TRBJ2-5, is DVKVTQSSRYLVKRTGEKVFLECVQDMDHENMFWYRQDPGLGLRLIYFSYDVKMKEKGDIPEGYSVSREKKERFSLILESASTNQTSMYLCASSLISGRADKETQYFGPGTRLLVL.

This clonotype was detected many times. This rearrangement joins TRBV19 to TRBJ2-3; D unresolved. Trimming took off 3 bases at V and 4 bases at J, with 17 bases between the two ends. The CDR3 is 16 residues long. In germline, CDR1 is LNHDA, CDR2 SQIVND (reference sequence). The CDR3 DNA is TGTGCCAGTAGTATGGTACTCCCTGGCGGCGCAGATACGCAGTATTTT. Translating gives CASSMVLPGGADTQYF.

The CDR3 DNA reads as TGCGCCAGCAGCTTGGCTCGGCGGTCATACCTCCACTTT. Its protein is CASSLARRSYLHF. V is TRBV5-1 and J is TRBJ1-6; D gene unclear. V dropped 0 bases and J dropped 15 bases, with 13 bases sitting between them. CDR3 length: 13 residues. Germline V CDR1 and CDR2: SGHRS, YFSETQ.

For this clonotype: Possible read error: a much larger clone is one base away. The V gene is TRBV5-1, the J gene TRBJ2-1, with a possible D match to TRBD1 (5 bases). Germline values: CDR1 SGHRS, CDR2 YFSETQ. CDR3 length: 14 amino acids. The CDR3 loop reads CASSPPRTSNGQFF. The CDR3 DNA follows: TGCGCCAGCAGCCCACCTCGGACAAGCAATGGGCAGTTCTTC.

This clonotype was detected ten times or more. V and J are TRBV27 and TRBJ2-1; 11 nucleotides match TRBD2. V shed 3 bases and J 4 bases; nucleotides not matched to a gene: 5. The length of the CDR3 is 16 residues. Germline V gene lookup returns CDR1 MNHEY and CDR2 SMNVEV (reference sequence). The CDR3 is CASSLRLAGFYNEQFF. The CDR3 DNA sequence: TGTGCCAGCAGTTTGCGACTAGCGGGATTTTACAATGAGCAGTTCTTC.

About this clonotype itself: A single base separates this from a much larger clone, so it may be a read error. This chain joins TRBV11-2 and TRBJ2-5; D may be TRBD2 (5 bases). Deletions cut 0 bases from V and 4 bases from J, with 12 bases between. The CDR3 spans 15 residues. CDR1 and CDR2 from the germline V gene are SGHAT and FQNNGV. CDR3 coding DNA: TGTGCCAGCAGCTTAGATCGGAGGAGAGGAGAGACCCAGTACTTC. Translation: CASSLDRRRGETQYF.

With respect to this clonotype: A much more abundant neighbour one base away suggests this may be a read error. The chain links TRBV5-1 to TRBJ2-1, with no clear D. The V end lost 1 base, the J end lost 6 bases, and 8 bases lay between the germline ends. The CDR3 totals 13 residues. The V gene's germline CDR1 is SGHRS and CDR2 YFSETQ. CDR3: CASSLTTGNEQFF. CDR3 DNA: TGCGCCAGCAGCTTGACGACGGGCAATGAGCAGTTCTTC.

This clonotype was seen at least ten times. The rearrangement uses TRBV24-1 and TRBJ2-1; TRBD1 matches at 8 bases. Germline CDR1 is KGHDR and CDR2 is SFDVKD. V lost 3 bases and J lost 8; bases outside the gene matches: 11. This CDR3 spans 16 amino acids. The CDR3 sequence: CATSDRQTGARDEQFF. CDR3 nucleotides: TGTGCCACCAGTGATCGACAGACAGGGGCACGCGATGAGCAGTTCTTC.

This clonotype came up a few times. The J gene is TRBJ2-3, the V gene TRBV10-1, with D perhaps TRBD1 or TRBD2 (5 bases each). The CDR3 loop spans 13 amino acids. Germline CDR1 WNHNN, CDR2 SYGVQD (reference sequence). V dropped 4 bases and J dropped 4 bases, with 9 bases sitting between them. CDR3 protein: CASSARDADTQYF. In DNA form, the CDR3 reads TGCGCCAGCAGTGCACGGGACGCAGATACGCAGTATTTT.

This clonotype was detected only a few times. This may be a read error, as it is one base from a much larger clone. This chain uses TRBV6-2 or TRBV6-3 with TRBJ2-6; the D gene could be TRBD1 or TRBD2 (5 bases each). This CDR3 contains 15 residues. CDR1 and CDR2 from the germline V gene are MNHEY and SVGEGT. The CDR3 DNA follows: TGTGCCAGCAGTTTGGAGGACTCCGGGGCCAACGTCCCGACTTTC. Amino acid sequence: CASSLEDSGANVPTF.

Details on this clonotype: A much larger clone sits a single nucleotide away, making a read error possible. The rearrangement links TRBV20-1 to TRBJ2-7; 8 bases fit TRBD1. The CDR3 extends over 13 amino acids. V shed 5 bases and J 3 bases; nucleotides not matched to a gene: 6. Germline lookup yields CDR1 DFQATT and CDR2 SNEGSKA (reference sequence). The CDR3, as DNA: TGCAGTGCTCCGGCAGGGGGCGTCTACGAGCAGTACTTC. This sequence encodes CSAPAGGVYEQYF.

This sequence joins TRBV7-2 and TRBJ2-7; D is ambiguous. The germline V and J ends were trimmed by 3 bases and 0 bases, with 12 bases remaining between them. The CDR3 runs 15 residues. Germline V gene sequence: CDR1 SGHTA, CDR2 FQGNSA. The CDR3 loop reads CASSFGRALSYEQYF. CDR3 coding DNA: TGTGCCAGCAGCTTTGGTAGGGCGCTCTCCTACGAGCAGTACTTC.

This clonotype was counted only a few times. The genes are TRBV25-1 and TRBJ1-1; the D is unclear. V lost 6 bases to trimming and J lost 8 bases, with 10 bases between them. CDR1 and CDR2 from the germline V gene are MGHDK and SYGVNS. CDR3 length: 11 residues. The CDR3 sequence: CASSPGEEAFF. The CDR3, as DNA: TGTGCCAGCAGCCCGGGAGAAGAAGCTTTCTTT.